The clone carrying this T cell receptor beta chain was detected ten times or more. Its target is unknown. This record comes from a study of blood T cells in healthy people across ages. V shed 4 bases and J shed 2 bases, with 7 bases lying between them. Germline V CDR1 and CDR2: SGHRS, YFSETQ. CDR3 size: 13 residues. Alongside a J-beta primer mix, a sample-barcoded 5' primer served in a second PCR lasting about 6 to 12 cycles. TCRdb independently ran MiXCR on the 5' RACE reads; one entry per CDR3 protein. This sample has fewer than 900,000 distinct CDR3 sequences; roughly 47% occur once, and the top ten carry under 25%. Whole-study results and caveats: Higher naive T cell percentage went strongly together with higher TCR beta diversity. It was the long-lived donors that had more naive CD4+ cells and higher diversity than aged donors.

Input material: blood. V gene TRBV5-1 combines with J gene TRBJ2-1; D is ambiguous. This receptor was taken from a woman aged 60-70 years in good health. CDR3 sequence reads: CASSLSAYNEQFF. The CDR3 coding sequence is TGCGCCAGCAGCCTCTCAGCCTACAATGAGCAGTTCTTC.